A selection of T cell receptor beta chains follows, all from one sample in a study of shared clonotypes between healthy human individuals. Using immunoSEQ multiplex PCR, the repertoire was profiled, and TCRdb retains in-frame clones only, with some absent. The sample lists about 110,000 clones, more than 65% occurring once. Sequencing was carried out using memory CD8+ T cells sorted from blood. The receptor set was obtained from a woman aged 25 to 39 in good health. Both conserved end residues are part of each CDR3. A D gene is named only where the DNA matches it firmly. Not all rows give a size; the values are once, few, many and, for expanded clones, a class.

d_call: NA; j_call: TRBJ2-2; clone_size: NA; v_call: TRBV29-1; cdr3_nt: TGCAGCGCCCTCAACTCGAGGGACACCGGGGAGCTGTTTTTT; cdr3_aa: CSALNSRDTGELFF
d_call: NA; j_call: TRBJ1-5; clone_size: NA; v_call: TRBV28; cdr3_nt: TGTGCCAGCAGTTTATGGATGACAGACTATAGCAATCAGCCCCAGCATTTT; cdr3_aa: CASSLWMTDYSNQPQHF
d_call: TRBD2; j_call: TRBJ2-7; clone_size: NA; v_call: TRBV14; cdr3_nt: TGTGCCAGCAGCCAAGTGGCGGGAGGCTACGAGCAGTACTTC; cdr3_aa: CASSQVAGGYEQYF
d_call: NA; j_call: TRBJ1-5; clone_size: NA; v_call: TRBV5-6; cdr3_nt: TGTGCCAGCAGCTTTTCGGGCTACAATCAGCCCCAGCATTTT; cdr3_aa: CASSFSGYNQPQHF
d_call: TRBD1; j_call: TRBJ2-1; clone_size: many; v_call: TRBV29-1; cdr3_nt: TGCAGCGTAGACAGACAGGGTTCCAATGAGCAGTTCTTC; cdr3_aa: CSVDRQGSNEQFF
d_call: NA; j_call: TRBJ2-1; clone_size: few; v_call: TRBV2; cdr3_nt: TGTGCGTCTTCGGGACGGACGGAGTACAATGAGCAGTTCTTC; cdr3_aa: CASSGRTEYNEQFF
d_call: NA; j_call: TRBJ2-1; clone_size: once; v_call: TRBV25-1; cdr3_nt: TGTGCCAGCAGTGGCCGGGACAGTACGGGAGATGAGCAGTTCTTC; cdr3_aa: CASSGRDSTGDEQFF
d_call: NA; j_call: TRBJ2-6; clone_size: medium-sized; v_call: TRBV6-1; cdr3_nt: TGTGCCAGCAGTGAAGTCGGGGGCGGCTCTGGGGCCAACGTCCTGACTTTC; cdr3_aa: CASSEVGGGSGANVLTF
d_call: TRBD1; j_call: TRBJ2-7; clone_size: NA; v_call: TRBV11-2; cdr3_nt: TGTGCCAGCAGCTTTTCGGGACAGCATTACTACGAGCAGTACTTC; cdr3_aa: CASSFSGQHYYEQYF
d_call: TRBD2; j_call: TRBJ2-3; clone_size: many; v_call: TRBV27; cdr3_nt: TGTGCCAGCCGACTAGCGGGAGAGGCGGATACGCAGTATTTT; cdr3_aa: CASRLAGEADTQYF
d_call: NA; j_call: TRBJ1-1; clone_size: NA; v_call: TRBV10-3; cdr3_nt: TGTGCCATCAGTGAAGGGGAGGACACTGAAGCTTTCTTT; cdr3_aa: CAISEGEDTEAFF
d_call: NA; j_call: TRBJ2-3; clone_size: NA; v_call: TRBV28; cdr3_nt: TGTGCCAGCAGTCCCGTTGGGGATACGCAGTATTTT; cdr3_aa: CASSPVGDTQYF
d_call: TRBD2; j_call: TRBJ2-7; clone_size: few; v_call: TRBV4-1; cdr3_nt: TGCGCCAGCAGCCAAACACTAGCGGGGGACTACGAGCAGTACTTC; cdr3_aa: CASSQTLAGDYEQYF
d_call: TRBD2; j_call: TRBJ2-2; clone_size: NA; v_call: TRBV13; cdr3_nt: TGTGCCAGCAGCTCCTCCCGACTAGCGGGAGCTATCGGGGAGCTGTTTTTT; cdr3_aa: CASSSSRLAGAIGELFF
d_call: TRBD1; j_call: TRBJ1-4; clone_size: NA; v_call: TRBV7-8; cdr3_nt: TGTGCCAGCAGCAGACCGGGACAGGGGGATGAAAAACTGTTTTTT; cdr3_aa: CASSRPGQGDEKLFF